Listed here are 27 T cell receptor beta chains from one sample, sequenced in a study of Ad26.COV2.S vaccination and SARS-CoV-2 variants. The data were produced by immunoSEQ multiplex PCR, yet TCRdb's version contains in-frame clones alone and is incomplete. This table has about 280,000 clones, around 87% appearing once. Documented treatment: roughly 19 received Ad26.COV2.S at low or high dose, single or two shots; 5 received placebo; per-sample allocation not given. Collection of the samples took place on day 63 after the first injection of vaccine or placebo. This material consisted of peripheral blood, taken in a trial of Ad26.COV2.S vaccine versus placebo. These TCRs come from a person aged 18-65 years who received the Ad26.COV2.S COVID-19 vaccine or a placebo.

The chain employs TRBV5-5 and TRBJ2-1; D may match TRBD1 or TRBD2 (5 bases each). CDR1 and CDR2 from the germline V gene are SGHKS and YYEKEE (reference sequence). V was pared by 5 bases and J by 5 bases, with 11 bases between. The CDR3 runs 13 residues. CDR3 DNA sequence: TGTGCCAGCAGAGGGACCGGTAACAATGAGCAGTTCTTC. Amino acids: CASRGTGNNEQFF.

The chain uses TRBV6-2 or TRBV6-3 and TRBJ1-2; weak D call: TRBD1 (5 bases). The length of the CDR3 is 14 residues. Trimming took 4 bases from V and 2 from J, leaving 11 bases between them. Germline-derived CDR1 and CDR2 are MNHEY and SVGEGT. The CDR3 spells CASSSREGNYGYTF. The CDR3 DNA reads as TGTGCCAGCAGTTCCCGGGAGGGGAACTATGGCTACACCTTC.

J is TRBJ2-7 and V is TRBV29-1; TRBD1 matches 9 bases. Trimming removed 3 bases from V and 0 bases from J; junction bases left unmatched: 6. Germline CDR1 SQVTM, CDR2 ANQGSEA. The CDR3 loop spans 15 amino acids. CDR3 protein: CSVEGGDRDSYEQYF. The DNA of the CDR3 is TGCAGCGTTGAGGGGGGGGACAGGGACTCCTACGAGCAGTACTTC.

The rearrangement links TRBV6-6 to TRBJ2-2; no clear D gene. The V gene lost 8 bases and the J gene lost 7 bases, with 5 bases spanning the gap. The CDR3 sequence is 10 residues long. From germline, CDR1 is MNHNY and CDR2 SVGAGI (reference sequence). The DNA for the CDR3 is TGTGCCAGCGCTCACGGGGAGCTGTTTTTT. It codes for CASAHGELFF.

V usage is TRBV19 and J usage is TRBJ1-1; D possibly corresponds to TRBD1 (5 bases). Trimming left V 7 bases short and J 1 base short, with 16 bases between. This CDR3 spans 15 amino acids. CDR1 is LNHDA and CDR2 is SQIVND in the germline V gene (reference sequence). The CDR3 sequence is CASTPWGGSNTEAFF. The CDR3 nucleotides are TGTGCCAGTACCCCCTGGGGCGGATCGAACACTGAAGCTTTCTTT.

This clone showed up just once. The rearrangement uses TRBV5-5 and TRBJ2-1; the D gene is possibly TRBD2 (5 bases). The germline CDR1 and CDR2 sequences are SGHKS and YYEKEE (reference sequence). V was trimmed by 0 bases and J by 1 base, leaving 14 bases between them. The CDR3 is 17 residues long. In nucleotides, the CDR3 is TGTGCCAGCAGCTTGGTCCCGAGCGGCCTTTCCTACAATGAGCAGTTCTTC. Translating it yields CASSLVPSGLSYNEQFF.

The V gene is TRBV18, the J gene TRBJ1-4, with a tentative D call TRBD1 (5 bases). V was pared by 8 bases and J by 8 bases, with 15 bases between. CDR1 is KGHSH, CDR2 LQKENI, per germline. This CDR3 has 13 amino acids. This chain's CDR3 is CASTQGGGEKLFF. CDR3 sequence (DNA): TGTGCCAGCACCCAGGGCGGCGGCGAAAAACTGTTTTTT.

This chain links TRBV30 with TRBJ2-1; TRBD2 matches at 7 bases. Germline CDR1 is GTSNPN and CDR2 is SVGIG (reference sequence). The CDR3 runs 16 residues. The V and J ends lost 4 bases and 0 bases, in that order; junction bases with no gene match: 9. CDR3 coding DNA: TGTGCCTGGACTAGGGCACTAGCGTCCTCCTACAATGAGCAGTTCTTC. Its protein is CAWTRALASSYNEQFF.

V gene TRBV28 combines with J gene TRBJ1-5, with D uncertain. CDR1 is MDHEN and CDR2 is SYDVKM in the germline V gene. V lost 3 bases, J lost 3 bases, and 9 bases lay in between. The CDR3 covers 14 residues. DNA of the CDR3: TGTGCCAGCAGTTTTTCAAGAAACAATCAGCCCCAGCATTTT. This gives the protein CASSFSRNNQPQHF.

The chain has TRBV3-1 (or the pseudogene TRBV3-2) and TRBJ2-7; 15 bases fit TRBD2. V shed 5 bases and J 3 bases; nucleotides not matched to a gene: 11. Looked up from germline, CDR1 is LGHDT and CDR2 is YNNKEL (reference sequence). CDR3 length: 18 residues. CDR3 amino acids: CASSSRGLAGGRVYEQYF. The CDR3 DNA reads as TGTGCCAGCAGCTCCCGAGGACTAGCGGGAGGGCGGGTCTACGAGCAGTACTTC.

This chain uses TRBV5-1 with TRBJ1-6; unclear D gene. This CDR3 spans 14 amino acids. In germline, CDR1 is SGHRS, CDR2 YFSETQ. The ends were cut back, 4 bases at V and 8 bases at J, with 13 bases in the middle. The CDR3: CASSLERPDSPLHF. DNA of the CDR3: TGCGCCAGCAGCCTGGAAAGACCGGATTCACCCCTCCACTTT.

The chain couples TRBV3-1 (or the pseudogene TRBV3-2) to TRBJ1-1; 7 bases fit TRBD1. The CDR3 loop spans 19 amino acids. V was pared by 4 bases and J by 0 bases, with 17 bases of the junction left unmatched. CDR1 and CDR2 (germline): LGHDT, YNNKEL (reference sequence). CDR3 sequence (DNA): TGTGCCAGCAGCCCAGCGCAGGCGACAGGGAGATTTATGAACACTGAAGCTTTCTTT. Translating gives CASSPAQATGRFMNTEAFF.

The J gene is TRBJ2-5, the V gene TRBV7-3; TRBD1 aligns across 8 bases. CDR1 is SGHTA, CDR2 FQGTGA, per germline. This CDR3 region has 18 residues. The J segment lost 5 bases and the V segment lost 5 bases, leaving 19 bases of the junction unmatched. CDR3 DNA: TGTGCCAGCAGCCCGGGACAGGCGGGCGTCGCCTCAACCGAGACCCAGTACTTC. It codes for CASSPGQAGVASTETQYF.

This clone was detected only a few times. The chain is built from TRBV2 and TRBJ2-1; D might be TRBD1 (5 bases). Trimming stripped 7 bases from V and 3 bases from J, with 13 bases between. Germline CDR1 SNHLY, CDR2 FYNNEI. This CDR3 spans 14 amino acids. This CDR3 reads CASNLRVRYNEQFF. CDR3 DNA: TGTGCCAGCAATCTCAGGGTCCGCTACAATGAGCAGTTCTTC.

This CDR3 reads CASSLERLGGYTF. The CDR3 region has the DNA TGTGCCAGCAGCTTAGAGCGATTGGGGGGCTACACCTTC. The chain uses TRBV7-8 and TRBJ1-2; D is uncertain. Looked up from germline, CDR1 is SGHVS and CDR2 is FQNEAQ. V was cut by 1 base and J by 8 bases, with 11 bases left in between. This CDR3 comprises 13 residues.

The CDR3 DNA reads TGTGCCAGCAGCTTTAGGACAGATCATGGCTACACCTTC. It is translated as CASSFRTDHGYTF. The chain recombines TRBV11-2 with TRBJ1-2, with D perhaps matching TRBD1 (6 bases). Germline lookup yields CDR1 SGHAT and CDR2 FQNNGV. Trimming removed 3 bases from V and 6 bases from J, with 11 bases in between. CDR3 length equals 13 residues.

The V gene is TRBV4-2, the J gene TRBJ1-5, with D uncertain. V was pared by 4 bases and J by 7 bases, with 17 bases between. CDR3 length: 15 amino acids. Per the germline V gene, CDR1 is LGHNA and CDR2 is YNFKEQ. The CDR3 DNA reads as TGTGCCAGCAGCCCCCCCGGGGATGGAGGACAGCCCCAGCATTTT. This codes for CASSPPGDGGQPQHF.

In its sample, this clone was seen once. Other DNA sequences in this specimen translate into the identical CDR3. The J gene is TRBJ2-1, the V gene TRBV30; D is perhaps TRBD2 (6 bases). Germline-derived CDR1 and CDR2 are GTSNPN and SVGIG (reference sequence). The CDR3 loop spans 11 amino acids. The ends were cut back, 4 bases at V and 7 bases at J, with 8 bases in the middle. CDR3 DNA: TGTGCCTGGATTGGAGGGAATGAGCAGTTCTTC. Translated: CAWIGGNEQFF. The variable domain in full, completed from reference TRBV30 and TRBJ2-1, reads SQTIHQWPATLVQPVGSPLSLECTVEGTSNPNLYWYRQAAGRGLQLLFYSVGIGQISSEVPQNLSASRPQDRQFILSSKKLLLSDSGFYLCAWIGGNEQFFGPGTRLTVL.

CDR3 in amino acids: CASSYRRTDTQYF. The CDR3 DNA sequence: TGTGCCAGCAGTTACCGGCGCACAGATACGCAGTATTTT. This sequence joins TRBV6-2 or TRBV6-3 and TRBJ2-3; D is undetermined. V lost 2 bases, J lost 1 base, and 4 bases lay in between. The CDR3 totals 13 residues. Germline V CDR1 and CDR2: MNHEY, SVGEGT.

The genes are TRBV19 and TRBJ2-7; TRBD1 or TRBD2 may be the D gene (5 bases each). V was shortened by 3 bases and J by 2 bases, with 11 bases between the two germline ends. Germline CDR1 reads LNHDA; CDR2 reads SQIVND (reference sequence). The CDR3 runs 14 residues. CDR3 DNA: TGTGCCAGTAGTATCTTAGAGGGACCCTACGAGCAGTACTTC. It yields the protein CASSILEGPYEQYF.

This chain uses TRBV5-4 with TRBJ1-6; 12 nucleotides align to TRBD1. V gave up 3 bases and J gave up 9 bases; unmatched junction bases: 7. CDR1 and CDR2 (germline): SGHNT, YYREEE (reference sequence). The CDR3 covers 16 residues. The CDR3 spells CASSSGDRGQSSPLHF. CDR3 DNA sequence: TGTGCCAGCAGCTCCGGGGACAGGGGGCAAAGTTCACCCCTCCACTTT.

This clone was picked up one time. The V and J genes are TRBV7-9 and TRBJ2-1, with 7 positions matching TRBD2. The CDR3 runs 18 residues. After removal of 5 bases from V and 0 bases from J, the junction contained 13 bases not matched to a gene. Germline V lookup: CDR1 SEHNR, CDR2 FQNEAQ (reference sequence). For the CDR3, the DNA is TGTGCCAGCAGCCCTGGACTAGACCGGCTTGGCTCCTACAATGAGCAGTTCTTC. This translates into CASSPGLDRLGSYNEQFF.

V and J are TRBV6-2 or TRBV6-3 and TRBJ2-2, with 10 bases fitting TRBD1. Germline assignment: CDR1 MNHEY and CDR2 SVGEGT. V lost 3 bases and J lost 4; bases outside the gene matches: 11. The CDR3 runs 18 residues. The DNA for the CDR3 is TGTGCCAGCAGTTATCGGGGGGACAGGGGATTCAGCACCGGGGAGCTGTTTTTT. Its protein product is CASSYRGDRGFSTGELFF.

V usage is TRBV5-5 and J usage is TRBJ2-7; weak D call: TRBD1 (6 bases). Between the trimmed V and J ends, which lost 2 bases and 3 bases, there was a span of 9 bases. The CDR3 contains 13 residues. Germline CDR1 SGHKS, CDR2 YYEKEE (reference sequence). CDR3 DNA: TGTGCCAGCAGCTTTCCAGGGGTCTACGAGCAGTACTTC. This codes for CASSFPGVYEQYF.

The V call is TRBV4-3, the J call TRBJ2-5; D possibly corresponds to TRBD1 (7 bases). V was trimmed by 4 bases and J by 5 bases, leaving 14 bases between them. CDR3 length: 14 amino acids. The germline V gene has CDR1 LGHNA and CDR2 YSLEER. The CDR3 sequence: CASSRGRGDETQYF. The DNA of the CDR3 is TGCGCCAGCAGCCGTGGCAGGGGGGATGAGACCCAGTACTTC.

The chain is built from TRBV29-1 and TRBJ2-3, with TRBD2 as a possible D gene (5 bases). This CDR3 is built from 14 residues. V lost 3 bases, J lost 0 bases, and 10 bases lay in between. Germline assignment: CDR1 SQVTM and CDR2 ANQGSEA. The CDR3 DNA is TGCAGCGTTGAGATTTGGACTAGCACAGATACGCAGTATTTT. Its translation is CSVEIWTSTDTQYF.

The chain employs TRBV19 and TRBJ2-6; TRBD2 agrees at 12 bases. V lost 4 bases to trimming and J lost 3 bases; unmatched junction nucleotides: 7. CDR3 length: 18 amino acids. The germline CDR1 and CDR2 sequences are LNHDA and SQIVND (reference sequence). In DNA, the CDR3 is TGTGCCAGTAGTAAGACTAGCGGGAGAACTGTTGGGGCCAACGTCCTGACTTTC. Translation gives CASSKTSGRTVGANVLTF.